This T cell receptor (beta chain) appears in the sequencing data of a study of T cell responses to AZD1222 COVID-19 vaccine. The study's findings and limits: Spike-specific TCR breadth and depth both grew after two AZD1222 doses. In a largely white British group with more females than males, clonal diversity was possibly underestimated.

A remark on this clone: Antigen specificity is unknown.

Trimming cost V 0 bases and J 3 bases, with 9 bases left between them. CDR1 and CDR2 (germline): GTSNPN, SVGIG (reference sequence). The CDR3 runs 13 residues. Assay used: immunoSEQ multiplex PCR; TCRdb lists only in-frame clones, some missing. This table holds 120,000 or so clones, about 85% found once. V and J are TRBV30 and TRBJ2-7; D may be TRBD2 (5 bases). This sample comprised peripheral blood, obtained on day 0 of AZD1222 vaccination. This receptor was obtained from an adult in good health. CDR3 bases: TGTGCCTGGAGTGTACTGGAGGACTACGAGCAGTACTTC. This translates into CAWSVLEDYEQYF.